These 27 T cell receptor beta chains share one sample of origin, sequenced in a study of T cell responses to AZD1222 COVID-19 vaccine. The repertoire was sequenced with immunoSEQ multiplex PCR; TCRdb's copy has only in-frame clones and lacks some. The sample contains more than 90,000 clones, roughly 86% of which appear only once. This specimen consisted of peripheral blood, obtained 28 days after the second AZD1222 dose. All receptors derive from an adult who received the AZD1222 COVID-19 vaccine.

The CDR3 loop is CATSRRTGLYEQYF. DNA of the CDR3: TGTGCCACTTCCCGGCGGACAGGTCTGTACGAGCAGTACTTC. The chain joins TRBV19 to TRBJ2-7; 7 bases line up with TRBD1. The V and J ends lost 10 bases and 4 bases, in that order; junction bases with no gene match: 13. Germline loops: CDR1 LNHDA, CDR2 SQIVND (reference sequence). This CDR3 has 14 residues.

The CDR3 is CASRREDEQFF. In DNA form, the CDR3 reads TGTGCCAGCAGGCGGGAGGATGAGCAGTTCTTC. The chain joins TRBV6-5 to TRBJ2-1; 8 nucleotides match TRBD2. V was clipped by 6 bases and J by 8 bases; unmatched bases: 0. CDR1 MNHEY and CDR2 SVGAGI come from the germline V gene. CDR3 length equals 11 residues.

The chain employs TRBV6-2 or TRBV6-3 and TRBJ2-4; TRBD1 might be the D (5 bases). Germline values: CDR1 MNHEY, CDR2 SVGEGT. The CDR3 has 20 amino acids. Trimming pared 1 base from V and 1 base from J, leaving 23 bases between. The CDR3 nucleotides read TGTGCCAGCAGTTACTTCAGGGTGCCTCCCCGGTTTTTTGCCAAAAACATTCAGTACTTC. It translates to CASSYFRVPPRFFAKNIQYF.

This clone was observed once. This chain links TRBV27 with TRBJ2-7; perhaps TRBD1 as D (5 bases). Germline CDR1 is MNHEY and CDR2 is SMNVEV (reference sequence). The germline V and J ends were trimmed by 5 bases and 3 bases, with 11 bases remaining between them. The CDR3 covers 13 residues. Written as DNA, the CDR3 is TGTGCCAGCAGTATGGGGCAGGGCTACGAGCAGTACTTC. Its translation is CASSMGQGYEQYF.

The rearrangement uses TRBV18 and TRBJ1-2; D unclear. This CDR3 contains 14 residues. With 2 bases removed from V and 4 bases from J, the gap between germline ends came to 11 bases. CDR1 and CDR2 from the germline V gene are KGHSH and LQKENI. In DNA, the CDR3 is TGTGCCAGCTCACCATCGGGAACCCTCTATGGCTACACCTTC. This gives the protein CASSPSGTLYGYTF.

This clone occurred once. V and J are TRBV6-1 and TRBJ2-3; 9 bases map to TRBD1. V lost 1 base to trimming and J lost 6 bases; unmatched junction nucleotides: 5. CDR1 is MNHNS and CDR2 is SASEGT in the germline V gene. The length of the CDR3 is 15 residues. This chain's CDR3 is CASSEGTGGWDTQYF. CDR3 coding DNA: TGTGCCAGCAGTGAAGGTACAGGGGGCTGGGATACGCAGTATTTT.

This clone was seen only a few times. Germline and junction disagree at one end, which may indicate a read error. V and J are TRBV6-5 and TRBJ2-3, with 10 bases lining up with TRBD2. Germline V lookup: CDR1 MNHEY, CDR2 SVGAGI. The CDR3 consists of 15 residues. The DNA for the CDR3 is TGTGCCAGCAGTCACTCTAGCGGGAGCGCGGATACGCAGTATTTT. Translated, it gives CASSHSSGSADTQYF.

This chain uses TRBV6-1 with TRBJ2-2, with D hard to call. V shed 2 bases and J shed 6 bases, with 10 bases lying between them. In germline, CDR1 is MNHNS, CDR2 SASEGT. The CDR3 has 14 residues. CDR3 coding DNA: TGTGCCAGCAGTGAAAGTTGGGTGCCCGGGGAGCTGTTTTTT. The encoded protein is CASSESWVPGELFF.

The chain has TRBV5-6 and TRBJ2-3, with D tentatively TRBD2 (6 bases). The ends were cut back, 6 bases at V and 3 bases at J, with 11 bases in the middle. Per germline, CDR1 SGHDT and CDR2 YYEEEE. The CDR3 has 13 amino acids. CDR3 residues: CASTPSGTDTQYF. The CDR3 DNA is TGTGCCAGCACCCCCAGCGGGACAGATACGCAGTATTTT.

The chain joins TRBV10-1 to TRBJ2-2, with D possibly being TRBD1 (6 bases). Germline CDR1 is WNHNN and CDR2 is SYGVQD (reference sequence). The ends were cut back, 3 bases at V and 4 bases at J, with 12 bases in the middle. CDR3 length: 15 amino acids. The CDR3 region has the DNA TGCGCCAGCAGTGATACAGGGATAACCACCGGGGAGCTGTTTTTT. It translates to CASSDTGITTGELFF.

The chain uses TRBV7-3 and TRBJ1-5; 7 nucleotides agree with TRBD1. CDR3 length: 19 amino acids. Germline V CDR1 and CDR2: SGHTA, FQGTGA. Trimming took 4 bases from V and 0 from J; bases not matched to a gene: 15. The CDR3 sequence: CASSYGDRQLYYSNQPQHF. CDR3 coding DNA: TGTGCCAGCAGCTACGGGGACAGACAACTTTACTATAGCAATCAGCCCCAGCATTTT.

The rearrangement joins TRBV10-3 to TRBJ1-1; 10 bases are a match to TRBD1. The germline V gene encodes CDR1 ENHRY and CDR2 SYGVKD. The trim removed 4 bases at V and 3 bases at J, leaving 5 bases unmatched. CDR3 length: 15 amino acids. The CDR3 DNA reads TGTGCCATCAGTGCATCCGGGACAGGGGACACTGAAGCTTTCTTT. Translated, it gives CAISASGTGDTEAFF.

This clone was recorded once. The chain is built from TRBV11-2 and TRBJ1-1; the D gene is possibly TRBD1 (5 bases). This CDR3 has 14 amino acids. Trimming cost V 4 bases and J 7 bases, with 16 bases left between them. Germline CDR1 SGHAT, CDR2 FQNNGV. Written as DNA, the CDR3 is TGTGCCAGCAGCTACCAACGACAGCCTATTGAAGCTTTCTTT. Translation: CASSYQRQPIEAFF.

This chain connects TRBV28 to TRBJ1-2, with 8 bases fitting TRBD1. V trimming: 6 bases; J trimming: 4 bases; junction bases outside the gene matches: 10. The CDR3 is made up of 15 amino acids. Germline CDR1 MDHEN, CDR2 SYDVKM. In nucleotides, the CDR3 is TGTGCCAGCAGGCCGACAGGGGAGCCCTTCTATGGCTACACCTTC. Encoded protein: CASRPTGEPFYGYTF.

This rearrangement joins TRBV25-1 to TRBJ2-7; 7 bases fit TRBD1. Germline V gene data show CDR1 as MGHDK and CDR2 as SYGVNS. This CDR3 contains 13 residues. The J segment lost 4 bases and the V segment lost 10 bases, leaving 10 bases of the junction unmatched. The CDR3 region has the DNA TGTGCCACCCACGCAGGGGGTTTATACGAGCAGTACTTC. This sequence encodes CATHAGGLYEQYF.

This clone was counted at least ten times. The sample holds other DNA sequences that translate to the same CDR3. This chain connects TRBV29-1 to TRBJ1-2; D is ambiguous. The CDR3 contains 9 residues. V was clipped by 1 base and J by 7 bases, with 1 base between them. In germline, CDR1 is SQVTM, CDR2 ANQGSEA. CDR3 loop: CSVEGGYTF. CDR3 nucleotide sequence: TGCAGCGTTGAAGGTGGCTACACCTTC.

The J gene is TRBJ2-1, the V gene TRBV7-2; D uncertain. Germline values: CDR1 SGHTA, CDR2 FQGNSA. CDR3 length: 12 amino acids. The V end was cut by 4 bases, the J end by 7 bases, with 8 bases between. The CDR3 DNA reads TGTGCCAGCAGCTCAGGTGGGAATGAGCAGTTCTTC. This codes for CASSSGGNEQFF.

The chain carries TRBV7-2 and TRBJ1-4; D not resolved. This CDR3 has 19 amino acids. Trimming shortened V by 1 base and J by 1 base, and 19 bases separated the two germline ends. Germline V gene lookup returns CDR1 SGHTA and CDR2 FQGNSA. CDR3 DNA: TGTGCCAGCAGCTTAGGATCGACAAGGGTAGCCATAACTAATGAAAAACTGTTTTTT. Protein: CASSLGSTRVAITNEKLFF.

This chain links TRBV19 with TRBJ1-6; D might be TRBD1 (5 bases). Germline V lookup: CDR1 LNHDA, CDR2 SQIVND (reference sequence). The CDR3 loop spans 16 amino acids. V was pared by 5 bases and J by 10 bases, with 21 bases between. This chain's CDR3 is CASSPAWDGLGSPLHF. CDR3 sequence (DNA): TGTGCCAGTAGTCCCGCCTGGGACGGGTTGGGGTCACCCCTCCACTTT. The variable domain in full, completed from reference TRBV19 and TRBJ1-6, reads DGGITQSPKYLFRKEGQNVTLSCEQNLNHDAMYWYRQDPGQGLRLIYYSQIVNDFQKGDIAEGYSVSREKKESFPLTVTSAQKNPTAFYLCASSPAWDGLGSPLHFGNGTRLTVT.

The V call is TRBV18, the J call TRBJ1-2; a possible D gene is TRBD1 (6 bases). The CDR3 has 14 residues. V was clipped by 0 bases and J by 2 bases, with 7 bases between them. The germline gives CDR1 KGHSH, CDR2 LQKENI. CDR3 nucleotides: TGTGCCAGCTCACCACCAGGGGGGAACTATGGCTACACCTTC. Translated, it gives CASSPPGGNYGYTF.

Only a few counts were recorded for this clone. The genes are TRBV2 and TRBJ1-1, with TRBD1 matching over 8 bases. CDR3 length: 14 residues. Unmatched junction bases numbered 4, after V lost 7 bases and J lost 0 bases. The germline V gene encodes CDR1 SNHLY and CDR2 FYNNEI. CDR3 residues: CASTMDRVNTEAFF. CDR3 DNA sequence: TGTGCCAGCACCATGGACAGGGTGAACACTGAAGCTTTCTTT.

The V gene is TRBV19, the J gene TRBJ1-2; D ambiguous. V was shortened by 1 base and J by 8 bases, with 11 bases between the two germline ends. Looked up from germline, CDR1 is LNHDA and CDR2 is SQIVND (reference sequence). This CDR3 comprises 13 residues. CDR3 sequence: CASSIGVGSGYTF. The CDR3 nucleotides read TGTGCCAGTAGTATAGGGGTAGGCTCCGGCTACACCTTC.

The V call is TRBV4-1, the J call TRBJ2-7; tentatively, D is TRBD1 (6 bases). V shed 3 bases and J shed 0 bases, with 18 bases lying between them. Germline V CDR1 and CDR2: MGHRA, YSYEKL. CDR3 length: 17 amino acids. The CDR3 region has the DNA TGCGCCAGCAGCCAGGGTCTTCGGGACACCCTCTCCTACGAGCAGTACTTC. Translated, it gives CASSQGLRDTLSYEQYF.

The CDR3, as DNA: TGTGCCAGCAGGGGGACCGGAAGGGGCTACACCTTC. Its translation: CASRGTGRGYTF. This sequence joins TRBV27 and TRBJ1-2; a weak D match, TRBD1 (5 bases). This CDR3 region has 12 residues. Germline V gives CDR1 MNHEY, CDR2 SMNVEV (reference sequence). Between the trimmed V and J ends, which lost 6 bases and 8 bases, there was a span of 13 bases.

This clone was seen just once. The V gene is TRBV27, the J gene TRBJ1-5; weak D call: TRBD1 (5 bases). Germline V lookup: CDR1 MNHEY, CDR2 SMNVEV (reference sequence). CDR3 length equals 13 residues. Trimming took off 5 bases at V and 5 bases at J, with 10 bases between the two ends. CDR3: CASSLQVHQPQHF. CDR3 nucleotides: TGTGCCAGCAGTCTACAGGTTCATCAGCCCCAGCATTTT.

This clone was recorded a few times. This rearrangement joins TRBV4-1 to TRBJ2-1, with D perhaps matching TRBD2 (6 bases). The CDR3 runs 16 residues. Trimming shortened V by 4 bases and J by 5 bases, and 18 bases separated the two germline ends. The germline gives CDR1 MGHRA, CDR2 YSYEKL. The chain's CDR3 is CASSPLWGGTDNEQFF. Here the CDR3 DNA reads TGCGCCAGCAGCCCCCTATGGGGCGGGACTGACAATGAGCAGTTCTTC.

The chain joins TRBV5-1 to TRBJ2-7; 9 bases map to TRBD2. V lost 0 bases to trimming and J lost 6 bases; unmatched junction nucleotides: 10. CDR3 length equals 16 residues. In germline, CDR1 is SGHRS, CDR2 YFSETQ. The CDR3 DNA sequence: TGCGCCAGCAGCTTGGGGGTTGGGGTAGCGGGAGCCGAGCAGTACTTC. Translating gives CASSLGVGVAGAEQYF.